The next 9 T cell receptor beta chains were all read from a single sample in a study of T cells after yellow fever vaccination. TCRdb reprocessed the 5' RACE reads with MiXCR, giving one entry per CDR3 protein. The table has around 250,000 distinct CDR3 sequences, 6.9% seen once. The sequenced sample was CD4+ T cells sorted from PBMCs, obtained 15 days after the yellow fever booster vaccination. The receptors originated from a man in his thirties or forties who received the YFV17D yellow fever vaccine.

In this sample, this clonotype turned up a few times. The genes are TRBV20-1 and TRBJ1-5; the D gene is possibly TRBD1 (6 bases). The CDR3 runs 13 residues. Trimming stripped 6 bases from V and 6 bases from J, with 15 bases between. Per the germline V gene, CDR1 is DFQATT and CDR2 is SNEGSKA (reference sequence). The CDR3 nucleotides are TGCAGTGCCCTGGGCGGGGGCTCTCAGCCCCAGCATTTT. Translating it yields CSALGGGSQPQHF.

This clonotype was seen at least ten times. The rearrangement joins TRBV5-1 to TRBJ2-7, with D perhaps being TRBD1 or TRBD2 (5 bases each). The CDR3 loop spans 12 amino acids. The V gene lost 7 bases and the J gene lost 7 bases, with 15 bases spanning the gap. Germline CDR1 reads SGHRS; CDR2 reads YFSETQ. The chain's CDR3 is CASWDGVGEQYF. CDR3 coding DNA: TGCGCCAGCTGGGACGGAGTAGGGGAGCAGTACTTC.

This clonotype was seen only a few times. This chain connects TRBV24-1 to TRBJ2-3; 7 bases line up with TRBD2. The CDR3 has 13 residues. J was trimmed by 9 bases and V by 5 bases; bases with no gene match: 7. Germline-derived CDR1 and CDR2 are KGHDR and SFDVKD. DNA of the CDR3: TGTGCCACCAGTGGTACCACTAGCGTCACGCAGTATTTT. The encoded protein is CATSGTTSVTQYF.

This clonotype was counted between two and nine times. The chain combines TRBV24-1 with TRBJ2-1, with D unresolved. In germline, CDR1 is KGHDR, CDR2 SFDVKD. CDR3 length: 15 amino acids. V dropped 0 bases and J dropped 5 bases, with 10 bases sitting between them. This CDR3 reads CATSDLLWSNNEQFF. CDR3 nucleotide sequence: TGTGCCACCAGTGATTTGCTGTGGAGTAACAATGAGCAGTTCTTC.

This chain uses TRBV5-1 with TRBJ2-3, with D possibly being TRBD2 (5 bases). V lost 3 bases and J 4 bases, leaving 12 bases between the germline ends. Per germline, CDR1 SGHRS and CDR2 YFSETQ. The CDR3 sequence is 14 residues long. In nucleotides, the CDR3 is TGCGCCAGCAGCTACCAAGCGGACTCAGATACGCAGTATTTT. Amino acids: CASSYQADSDTQYF. The whole variable domain, remainder taken from reference TRBV5-1 and TRBJ2-3, is KAGVTQTPRYLIKTRGQQVTLSCSPISGHRSVSWYQQTPGQGLQFLFEYFSETQRNKGNFPGRFSGRQFSNSRSEMNVSTLELGDSALYLCASSYQADSDTQYFGPGTRLTVL.

At least ten counts were recorded for this clonotype. J is TRBJ1-3 and V is TRBV29-1, with D maybe TRBD1 (5 bases). The germline CDR1 and CDR2 sequences are SQVTM and ANQGSEA. The CDR3 loop spans 16 amino acids. V was clipped by 5 bases and J by 3 bases, with 20 bases between them. The CDR3 bases are TGCAGCGTTTCACGGCTCCGGGGGGGAGGTGGAAACACCATATATTTT. Translating it yields CSVSRLRGGGGNTIYF.

The chain couples TRBV5-1 to TRBJ2-7; 13 bases are shared with TRBD2. Germline V gives CDR1 SGHRS, CDR2 YFSETQ. The CDR3 extends over 16 amino acids. V trimming: 4 bases; J trimming: 3 bases; junction bases outside the gene matches: 7. The chain's CDR3 is CASSQGLAGVVYEQYF. The CDR3 coding sequence is TGCGCCAGCAGCCAAGGACTAGCGGGAGTTGTCTACGAGCAGTACTTC. The entire variable domain, with the rest obtained from reference TRBV5-1 and TRBJ2-7, is as follows: KAGVTQTPRYLIKTRGQQVTLSCSPISGHRSVSWYQQTPGQGLQFLFEYFSETQRNKGNFPGRFSGRQFSNSRSEMNVSTLELGDSALYLCASSQGLAGVVYEQYFGPGTRLTVT.

In its sample, this clonotype was seen a few times. The chain is built from TRBV7-3 and TRBJ2-2; TRBD2 aligns across 13 bases. Germline loops: CDR1 SGHTA, CDR2 FQGTGA. The CDR3 has 17 residues. V shed 3 bases and J 8 bases; nucleotides not matched to a gene: 9. CDR3 protein: CASSLRLAGGLSGELFF. Here the CDR3 DNA reads TGTGCCAGCAGCTTGCGACTAGCGGGAGGTTTAAGTGGGGAGCTGTTTTTT.

There are a few counts of this clonotype. This chain joins TRBV10-2 and TRBJ2-1, with no clear D. V was pared by 1 base and J by 7 bases, with 5 bases between. Germline CDR1 is WSHSY and CDR2 is SAAADI. The CDR3 is 12 amino acids. In nucleotides, the CDR3 is TGCGCCAGCAGTGAGTGGAGAAATGAGCAGTTCTTC. Translation gives CASSEWRNEQFF.